These 4 T cell receptor beta chains share one sample of origin, sequenced in a study of blood T cell repertoires in COVID-19. Profiling relied on immunoSEQ multiplex PCR, and the TCRdb table lists in-frame clones only, not all of them. The sample lists roughly 180,000 clones, about 78% seen once, with around 8.9% in the top ten. The sequenced sample was peripheral blood. The source is a woman aged 45-65 years with active or convalescent COVID-19.

The V call is TRBV6-2 or TRBV6-3, the J call TRBJ1-2; 7 positions agree with TRBD1. Germline trimming cut 0 bases from V and 3 bases from J; bases unmatched to any gene: 1. This CDR3 is built from 14 residues. The germline gives CDR1 MNHEY, CDR2 SVGEGT. The CDR3 DNA follows: TGTGCCAGCAGTTACTCGACAGGGTACTATGGCTACACCTTC. Protein: CASSYSTGYYGYTF.

This chain joins TRBV5-1 and TRBJ1-4; D is perhaps TRBD1 (6 bases). CDR1 and CDR2 from the germline V gene are SGHRS and YFSETQ. CDR3 length equals 15 residues. The V gene lost 5 bases and the J gene lost 4 bases, with 15 bases spanning the gap. CDR3 residues: CASSLRTAINEKLFF. The CDR3 DNA sequence: TGCGCCAGCAGTTTACGGACAGCGATTAATGAAAAACTGTTTTTT.

The genes are TRBV6-2 or TRBV6-3 and TRBJ2-2; 7 bases line up with TRBD2. Germline CDR1 is MNHEY and CDR2 is SVGEGT. The V gene end was trimmed by 6 bases and the J gene end by 6 bases; junction bases not matched to a gene: 7. This CDR3 has 14 residues. The CDR3 reads CASSLLADSGELFF. In nucleotides, the CDR3 is TGTGCCAGCAGCCTTCTAGCGGATTCCGGGGAGCTGTTTTTT.

This clone was counted a few times. V gene TRBV4-2 combines with J gene TRBJ1-3, with no clear D. CDR1 is LGHNA, CDR2 YNFKEQ, per germline. CDR3 length: 16 amino acids. V was clipped by 0 bases and J by 0 bases, with 9 bases between them. The CDR3 coding sequence is TGTGCCAGCAGCCAAGATTCTCCACTCTCTGGAAACACCATATATTTT. Its translation is CASSQDSPLSGNTIYF.